This T cell receptor beta chain was identified during a study of blood T cells in healthy people across ages. As for the study in general: Template switching captured about one barcoded beta molecule per two T cells. Whole-study results and caveats: Estimated diversity that came from one million T cells was considered an underestimate. Greater diversity and more naive CD4+ cells were seen in long-lived donors than in aged donors.

As regards this clonotype: Its antigen is unknown.

Germline CDR1 is SQVTM and CDR2 is ANQGSEA. V trimming: 6 bases; J trimming: 5 bases; junction bases outside the gene matches: 12. There are 14 residues in the CDR3. Alongside a J-beta primer mix, a sample-barcoded 5' primer served in a second PCR lasting roughly 7 to 11 cycles. Each CDR3 protein is one row after TCRdb ran MiXCR on the 5' RACE reads. The sample contains about 720,000 distinct CDR3 sequences, 20% to 25% of which appear only once. The J gene is TRBJ2-5, the V gene TRBV29-1; TRBD2 matches 7 bases. Sequencing used blood. This receptor was identified in a man aged 70 or older in good health. Here the CDR3 reads CSVGGTGPGETQYF. In DNA, the CDR3 is TGCAGCGTGGGGGGGACTGGCCCAGGGGAGACCCAGTACTTC.